Shown below are 25 T cell receptor beta chains from a single sample sequenced in a study of blood T cells in healthy people across ages. A sample-barcoded 5' primer and a J-beta primer mix were used in a second PCR of roughly 7 to 12 cycles. TCRdb redid the calling of the 5' RACE reads with MiXCR, one entry per CDR3 protein. Of over 300,000 distinct CDR3 sequences listed, about 49% are singletons. The material sequenced was blood. These receptors were taken from a man aged 55-75 years in good health.

The chain recombines TRBV5-4 with TRBJ2-7, with a possible D match to TRBD1 (7 bases). Trimming removed 0 bases at V and 3 bases at J, with 16 bases between. Germline V gives CDR1 SGHNT, CDR2 YYREEE (reference sequence). This CDR3 comprises 16 residues. CDR3 DNA: TGTGCCAGCAGCTTGGCCCAGCCCAGGGGGGTCTACGAGCAGTACTTC. It is translated as CASSLAQPRGVYEQYF. Together with reference TRBV5-4 and TRBJ2-7, the CDR3 gives the full variable domain: ETGVTQSPTHLIKTRGQQVTLRCSSQSGHNTVSWYQQALGQGPQFIFQYYREEENGRGNFPPRFSGLQFPNYSSELNVNALELDDSALYLCASSLAQPRGVYEQYFGPGTRLTVT.

The rearrangement joins TRBV5-5 to TRBJ2-7; 8 bases match TRBD1. The junction had 14 bases not matched to a gene; V was cut back by 2 bases and J by 4 bases. The CDR3 is 17 amino acids. Germline V gene lookup returns CDR1 SGHKS and CDR2 YYEKEE (reference sequence). Written as DNA, the CDR3 is TGTGCCAGCAGCTTCGGACAGGGAGGTCTAGGCCGATACGAGCAGTACTTC. As protein: CASSFGQGGLGRYEQYF.

This clonotype was detected only once. This rearrangement joins TRBV28 to TRBJ2-1; 7 positions agree with TRBD1. The J segment lost 5 bases and the V segment lost 6 bases, leaving 10 bases of the junction unmatched. CDR3 length: 15 residues. Germline V gene lookup returns CDR1 MDHEN and CDR2 SYDVKM. This chain's CDR3 is CASSTTGTEHNEQFF. The CDR3 DNA is TGTGCCAGCAGCACCACTGGGACAGAACACAATGAGCAGTTCTTC.

The V and J genes are TRBV29-1 and TRBJ2-5; either TRBD1 or TRBD2 may fit D (5 bases each). The CDR3 runs to 17 residues. Looked up from germline, CDR1 is SQVTM and CDR2 is ANQGSEA. Trimming removed 6 bases from V and 5 bases from J, with 28 bases in between. The CDR3: CSVRSGGAEGGFETQYF. DNA for the CDR3: TGCAGCGTCCGCTCGGGTGGGGCGGAAGGAGGATTTGAGACCCAGTACTTC.

There are a few counts of this clonotype. The V and J genes are TRBV7-9 and TRBJ2-3; D is ambiguous. Trimming shortened V by 5 bases and J by 0 bases, and 18 bases separated the two germline ends. Germline V gene data show CDR1 as SEHNR and CDR2 as FQNEAQ (reference sequence). This CDR3 has 17 amino acids. DNA of the CDR3: TGTGCCAGCAGCCTAAAGGGCAGTACCTCTAGCACAGATACGCAGTATTTT. This gives the protein CASSLKGSTSSTDTQYF.

This clonotype was seen a handful of times. The V call is TRBV10-3, the J call TRBJ2-5; D is unresolved. The CDR3 is 12 amino acids. Germline V CDR1 and CDR2: ENHRY, SYGVKD. The V and J ends lost 0 bases and 11 bases respectively, with 10 bases between them. The CDR3 DNA reads TGTGCCATCAGTGAGTCGACTCGAGAGCAGTACTTC. It encodes CAISESTREQYF.

The chain has TRBV16 and TRBJ2-1; TRBD2 matches 8 bases. From germline, CDR1 is KGHSY and CDR2 FQNENV. This CDR3 region has 16 residues. Trimming took 1 base from V and 9 from J; bases not matched to a gene: 11. The CDR3 reads CASSQLGSGSVGEQFF. CDR3 DNA sequence: TGTGCCAGCAGCCAATTAGGGAGCGGGAGTGTTGGTGAGCAGTTCTTC.

The chain couples TRBV5-1 to TRBJ2-7, with 8 bases lining up with TRBD1. CDR3 size: 14 residues. Germline V CDR1 and CDR2: SGHRS, YFSETQ. The V gene end was trimmed by 2 bases and the J gene end by 3 bases; junction bases not matched to a gene: 4. This chain's CDR3 is CASSLRGQVYEQYF. CDR3 sequence (DNA): TGCGCCAGCAGCTTAAGGGGACAGGTCTACGAGCAGTACTTC.

This chain uses TRBV2 with TRBJ1-5; no reliable D call. The CDR3 consists of 15 residues. Looked up from germline, CDR1 is SNHLY and CDR2 is FYNNEI. V was pared by 3 bases and J by 4 bases, with 13 bases between. The CDR3 here is CASSDVGGNNQPQHF. CDR3 coding DNA: TGTGCCAGCAGTGACGTGGGTGGGAATAATCAGCCCCAGCATTTT.

The chain joins TRBV18 to TRBJ2-5; D might be TRBD1 or TRBD2, each matching 6 bases. The J call may be wrong; the DNA end is better matched by TRBJ2-7. Germline V gene data show CDR1 as KGHSH and CDR2 as LQKENI. The CDR3 loop spans 12 amino acids. The CDR3 nucleotides read TGTGCCAGCCTAGGGGGGAACGGCGAGCAGTACTTC. Protein: CASLGGNGEQYF.

This clonotype appeared once. The genes are TRBV20-1 and TRBJ2-3; the D call may be TRBD1 or TRBD2 (5 bases each). The CDR3 has 15 amino acids. Germline CDR1 is DFQATT and CDR2 is SNEGSKA (reference sequence). Deletions cut 5 bases from V and 0 bases from J, with 15 bases between. For the CDR3, the DNA is TGCAGTGCTCCCCCGGGGCGGGCTAGCACAGATACGCAGTATTTT. Amino acids: CSAPPGRASTDTQYF.

The CDR3 here is CSVVIGGGRGEQYF. In nucleotides, the CDR3 is TGCAGCGTTGTGATCGGGGGTGGGAGAGGGGAGCAGTACTTC. V is TRBV29-1 and J is TRBJ2-7; perhaps TRBD2 as D (6 bases). The germline V and J ends were trimmed by 4 bases and 7 bases, with 20 bases remaining between them. The CDR3 spans 14 residues. Germline loops: CDR1 SQVTM, CDR2 ANQGSEA.

The V and J genes are TRBV5-5 and TRBJ2-7; 9 nucleotides match TRBD2. The trim removed 0 bases at V and 3 bases at J, leaving 4 bases unmatched. Germline CDR1 SGHKS, CDR2 YYEKEE (reference sequence). The CDR3 contains 15 residues. CDR3 residues: CASSLAGTSIYEQYF. The CDR3 region has the DNA TGTGCCAGCAGCTTGGCTGGGACTAGCATCTACGAGCAGTACTTC.

The chain carries TRBV5-4 and TRBJ2-7; D unclear. The ends were cut back, 3 bases at V and 6 bases at J, with 13 bases in the middle. Per germline, CDR1 SGHNT and CDR2 YYREEE (reference sequence). This CDR3 region has 13 residues. The CDR3 nucleotides are TGTGCCAGCAGCTCTGGACGAACGCCCGAGCAGTACTTC. Translating gives CASSSGRTPEQYF. Using reference TRBV5-4 and TRBJ2-7 for the parts outside the CDR3, the full variable domain is ETGVTQSPTHLIKTRGQQVTLRCSSQSGHNTVSWYQQALGQGPQFIFQYYREEENGRGNFPPRFSGLQFPNYSSELNVNALELDDSALYLCASSSGRTPEQYFGPGTRLTVT.

The chain couples TRBV6-2 or TRBV6-3 to TRBJ1-5, with 9 nucleotides matching TRBD1. The germline gives CDR1 MNHEY, CDR2 SVGEGT. V trimming: 7 bases; J trimming: 2 bases; junction bases outside the gene matches: 6. CDR3 length: 15 amino acids. DNA of the CDR3: TGTGCCAGCACCATGGGACAGGGAGGCAATCAGCCCCAGCATTTT. Translating it yields CASTMGQGGNQPQHF.

The rearrangement joins TRBV20-1 to TRBJ2-7, with 12 bases lining up with TRBD2. V lost 3 bases to trimming and J lost 3 bases; unmatched junction nucleotides: 15. The CDR3 covers 18 residues. Germline loops: CDR1 DFQATT, CDR2 SNEGSKA (reference sequence). The CDR3, as DNA: TGCAGTGCTAGGAAGAGACTAGCGGGAGCGAGGAAAAACTACGAGCAGTACTTC. Protein product: CSARKRLAGARKNYEQYF.

This clonotype was seen once. The CDR3 sequence: CASSKTSLLGSGANVLTF. The CDR3 DNA reads as TGTGCCAGCAGCAAGACCTCTCTCCTCGGCTCTGGGGCCAACGTCCTGACTTTC. The J gene is TRBJ2-6, the V gene TRBV21-1. TRBV21-1 is marked as a pseudogene. The CDR3 spans 18 residues.

The chain uses TRBV7-9 and TRBJ2-1; TRBD2 matches at 9 bases. The germline V gene has CDR1 SEHNR and CDR2 FQNEAQ (reference sequence). CDR3 length equals 19 residues. Unmatched junction bases numbered 17, after V lost 8 bases and J lost 0 bases. This CDR3 is CASRLWRREGASSYNEQFF. DNA for the CDR3: TGTGCCAGCCGACTCTGGCGGCGGGAGGGCGCTAGCTCCTACAATGAGCAGTTCTTC.

In this sample, this clonotype turned up a few times. V and J are TRBV10-3 and TRBJ2-5; 8 positions match TRBD2. The CDR3 runs 15 residues. The V segment lost 2 bases and the J segment 11 bases; nucleotides outside the gene matches: 13. Germline V CDR1 and CDR2: ENHRY, SYGVKD. The CDR3 loop reads CAISESGGAADEQYF. CDR3 DNA sequence: TGTGCCATCAGTGAGAGCGGGGGTGCCGCGGATGAGCAGTACTTC.

The chain joins TRBV7-3 to TRBJ2-4, with a tentative D call TRBD2 (6 bases). The J call could be wrong; TRBJ2-5 is a better fit for the DNA end. The CDR3 loop spans 13 amino acids. In germline, CDR1 is SGHTA, CDR2 FQGTGA. The CDR3 DNA follows: TGTGCCAGCAGCTCCGGGAGTGGGGCGACCCAGTACTTC. Translating gives CASSSGSGATQYF.

The V gene is TRBV20-1, the J gene TRBJ2-7, with 9 positions matching TRBD2. Germline trimming cut 3 bases from V and 0 bases from J; bases unmatched to any gene: 6. Per germline, CDR1 DFQATT and CDR2 SNEGSKA (reference sequence). CDR3 length: 15 residues. The CDR3 here is CSASRGGRASYEQYF. The CDR3 DNA reads as TGCAGTGCTAGTCGCGGCGGGAGGGCCTCCTACGAGCAGTACTTC.

The gene calls are TRBV5-1 and TRBJ2-3; D gene uncertain. This CDR3 contains 12 residues. Per the germline V gene, CDR1 is SGHRS and CDR2 is YFSETQ. Trimming removed 4 bases at V and 4 bases at J, with 7 bases between. This CDR3 is CASSENADTQYF. The CDR3 DNA reads as TGCGCCAGCAGCGAGAATGCAGATACGCAGTATTTT.

V and J are TRBV6-2 or TRBV6-3 and TRBJ2-7, with 8 bases lining up with TRBD1. Germline V gene data show CDR1 as MNHEY and CDR2 as SVGEGT. After removal of 2 bases from V and 6 bases from J, the junction contained 3 bases not matched to a gene. The CDR3 spans 13 residues. CDR3 in amino acids: CASSYGQGLEQYF. DNA for the CDR3: TGTGCCAGCAGTTACGGACAGGGTCTCGAGCAGTACTTC.

The rearrangement joins TRBV7-6 to TRBJ2-5, with D perhaps matching TRBD1 (5 bases). CDR3 length: 14 residues. Germline values: CDR1 SGHVS, CDR2 FNYEAQ. Trimming left V 1 base short and J 5 bases short, with 11 bases between. The CDR3 protein is CASSLGSGSETQYF. The CDR3 DNA sequence: TGTGCCAGCAGCTTAGGGTCAGGGTCGGAGACCCAGTACTTC.

In nucleotides, the CDR3 is TGCGCCAGCAGCTCGCGGGGGTGGGGGCAGTTCTTC. Translation: CASSSRGWGQFF. The V gene is TRBV5-1, the J gene TRBJ2-1; 7 bases line up with TRBD2. This CDR3 has 12 residues. CDR1 SGHRS and CDR2 YFSETQ come from the germline V gene. The J segment lost 12 bases and the V segment lost 3 bases, leaving 6 bases of the junction unmatched.